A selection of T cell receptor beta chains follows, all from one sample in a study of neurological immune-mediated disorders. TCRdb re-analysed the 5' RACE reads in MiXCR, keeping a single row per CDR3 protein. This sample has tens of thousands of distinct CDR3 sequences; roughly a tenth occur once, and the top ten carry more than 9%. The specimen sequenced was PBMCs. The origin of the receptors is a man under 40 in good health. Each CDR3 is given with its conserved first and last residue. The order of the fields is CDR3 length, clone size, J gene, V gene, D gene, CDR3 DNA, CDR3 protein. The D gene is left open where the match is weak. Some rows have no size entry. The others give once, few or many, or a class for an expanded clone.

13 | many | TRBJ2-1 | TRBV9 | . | TGTGCCAGCAGCGTATTCCCAGCTCGGGAGCAGTTCTTC | CASSVFPAREQFF
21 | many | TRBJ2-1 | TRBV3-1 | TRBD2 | TGTGCCAGCAGCTTAAGAAAGAAACCGGGACTAGCGGTATTCTCCTACAATGAGCAGTTCTTC | CASSLRKKPGLAVFSYNEQFF
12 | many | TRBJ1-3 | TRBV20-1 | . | TGCAGTGCTAGAGATATCGGAAACACCATATATTTT | CSARDIGNTIYF
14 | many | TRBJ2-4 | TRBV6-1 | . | TGTGCCAGCAGCCCCGATCTAGCCAAAAACATTCAGTACTTC | CASSPDLAKNIQYF
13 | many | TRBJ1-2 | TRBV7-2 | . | TGTGCCAGCAGCTTAGGGCCCACAGTTGGCTACACCTTC | CASSLGPTVGYTF
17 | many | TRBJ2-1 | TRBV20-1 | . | TGCAGTGCTAGAGCCCTCTCCGGGATCCCCACCTACAATGAGCAGTTCTTC | CSARALSGIPTYNEQFF
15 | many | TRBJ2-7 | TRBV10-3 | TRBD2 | TGTGCCATCAGTGATTATAGCGGGAGGAGCCACGAGCAGTACTTC | CAISDYSGRSHEQYF
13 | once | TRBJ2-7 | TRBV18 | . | TGTGCCAGCTCACCAACGGCTACCTACGAGCAGTACTTC | CASSPTATYEQYF
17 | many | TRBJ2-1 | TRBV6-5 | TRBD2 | TGTGCCAGCAGTTATTCCGGGACTAGCGGGAGTATCAGTGAGCAGTTCTTC | CASSYSGTSGSISEQFF
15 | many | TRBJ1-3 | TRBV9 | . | TGTGCCAGCAGCGTAGATACAGGCTCTGGAAACACCATATATTTT | CASSVDTGSGNTIYF
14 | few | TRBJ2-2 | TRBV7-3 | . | TGTGCCAGCAGCTTACTTGGGGGGATCGGGGAGCTGTTTTTT | CASSLLGGIGELFF
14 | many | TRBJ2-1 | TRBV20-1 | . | TGCAGTGCTAGAGATTTGGGACCTTACAATGAGCAGTTCTTC | CSARDLGPYNEQFF
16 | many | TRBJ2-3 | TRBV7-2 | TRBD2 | TGTGCCAGCAGCTTAGGTCTGGCGGGAGAGACAGATACGCAGTATTTT | CASSLGLAGETDTQYF
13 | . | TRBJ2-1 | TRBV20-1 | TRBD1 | TGCAGTCGGTGGGACAGCGGTCACAATGAGCAGTTCTTC | CSRWDSGHNEQFF
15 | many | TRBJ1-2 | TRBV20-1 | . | TGCAGTGCCAAGACAGGATTTTCGGGAGGTGTTGGCTACACCTTC | CSAKTGFSGGVGYTF
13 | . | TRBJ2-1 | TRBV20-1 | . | TGCGGTGCTAGAGAGTACGTAGTTAGTGAACAGTTCTTC | CGAREYVVSEQFF
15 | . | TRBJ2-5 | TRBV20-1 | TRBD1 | TGCAGTGCTATAGGACAGGGGGTGATGTGGGAGACCCAGTACTTC | CSAIGQGVMWETQYF
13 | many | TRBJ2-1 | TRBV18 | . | TGTGCCAGCTCACCAGTCGGTCTCTCTGAGCAGTTCTTC | CASSPVGLSEQFF
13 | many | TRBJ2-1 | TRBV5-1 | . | TGCGCCAGCAGCTTCCAAGTCAGCAATGAGCAGTTCTTC | CASSFQVSNEQFF
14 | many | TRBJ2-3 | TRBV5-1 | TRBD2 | TGCGCCAGCAGCTCCGTGCGGGAGGTTGATACGCAGTATTTT | CASSSVREVDTQYF
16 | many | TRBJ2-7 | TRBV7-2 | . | TGTGCCAGCAGCTATGGTTTCGGCAGGGGCGGCTACGAGCAGTACTTC | CASSYGFGRGGYEQYF
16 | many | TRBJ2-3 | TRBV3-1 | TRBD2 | TGTGCCAGCAGATTAGGGACTAGCGGTAGCACAGATACGCAGTATTTT | CASRLGTSGSTDTQYF
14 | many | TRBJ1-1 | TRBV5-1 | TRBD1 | TGCGCCAGTATCCGACAGGGGTTAGACACTGAAGCTTTCTTT | CASIRQGLDTEAFF
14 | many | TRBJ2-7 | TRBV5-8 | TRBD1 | TGTGCCAGCAGCAACACCGGGACAGCGTACGAGCAGTACTTC | CASSNTGTAYEQYF
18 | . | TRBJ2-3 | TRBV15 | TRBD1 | TGTGCCACCAGCAGTTTAGAGATGACAGGGACCAGCACAGATACGCAGTATTTT | CATSSLEMTGTSTDTQYF
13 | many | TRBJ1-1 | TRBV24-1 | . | TGTGCCACCAGTGATCCCCGACAGGATGAAGCTTTCTTT | CATSDPRQDEAFF
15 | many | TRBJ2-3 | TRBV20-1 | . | TGCAGTGCTACCGCGGGTGTCCTCGTTACAGATACGCAGTATTTT | CSATAGVLVTDTQYF
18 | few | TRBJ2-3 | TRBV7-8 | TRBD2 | TGTGCCAGCAGCTCGGGACTAGCGGGAGGGCCTAGCACAGATACGCAGTATTTT | CASSSGLAGGPSTDTQYF
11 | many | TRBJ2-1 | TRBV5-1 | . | TGCGCCAGCAGACTGGGATATGAGCAGTTCTTC | CASRLGYEQFF
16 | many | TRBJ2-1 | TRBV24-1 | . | TGTGCCACCAGCTTCGCCGGGACGGCCTCCTACAATGAGCAGTTCTTC | CATSFAGTASYNEQFF
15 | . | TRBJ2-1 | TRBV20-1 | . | TGCAGTGCTTTCGGTAGTGGGAGCTCCTACAATGAGCAGTTCTTC | CSAFGSGSSYNEQFF
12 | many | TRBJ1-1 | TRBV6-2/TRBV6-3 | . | TGTGCCAGCAGTTTTCTGGAAGAAAAAGCTTTCTTT | CASSFLEEKAFF
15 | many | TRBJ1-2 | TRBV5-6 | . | TGTGCCAGCAGCATACGTGACAGGCCGCGTGATGGCTACACCTTC | CASSIRDRPRDGYTF
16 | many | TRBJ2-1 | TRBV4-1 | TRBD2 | TGCGCCAGCAGCCAAGATGGGGCGGGAGGGCCCAATGAGCAGTTCTTC | CASSQDGAGGPNEQFF
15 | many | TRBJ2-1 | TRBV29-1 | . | TGCAGCGCCTTACCGGGGGAGGGGGCGCAAAATGAGCAGTTCTTC | CSALPGEGAQNEQFF
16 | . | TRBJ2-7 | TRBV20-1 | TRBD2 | TGCAGTGCAGGGCACTCTCTAGCGGGGGTCTCCTACGAGCAGTACTTC | CSAGHSLAGVSYEQYF
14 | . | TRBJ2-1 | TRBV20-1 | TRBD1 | TGCAGTGCTGGCCGGGACAGAGTGTTCTTGGAGCAGTTCTTC | CSAGRDRVFLEQFF